This T cell receptor (beta chain) was captured in a study of shared clonotypes between healthy human individuals (dated by TCRdb to about 2020). About the investigation overall: A couple of women and a few men aged 18 to 49 years were included in the cohort. Per donor, three plates each were used for CD4 naive and CD4 memory, two for CD8 naive, and one for CD8 memory. To estimate repertoire size and how much clonotype sharing occurs between individuals, the study deeply sequenced the blood TCR repertoires of 4 to 6 healthy adults. To increase sequencing depth and limit assay-specific biases, different laboratories used diverse techniques to prepare libraries and sequence TCR repertoires. Between about 0.9 and 8.9 billion PBMCs per donor were obtained by leukapheresis. Overall results and qualifications from the work: Pairwise subsampling indicated that sequencing depth was expected to affect the degree of clonotype sharing among donors. Compared with non-shared clonotypes, clonotypes shared by all four sorted-subset donors had higher generation probabilities. Rarefaction of sorted-subset datasets indicated incomplete sequencing despite the large sequencing depth. The small number of donors limited the genetic and exposure-history diversity represented. When four donors were compared, the shared fraction of clonotypes was about 5.4% for naive CD4, 3.5% to 4% for naive CD8, 2% to 2.5% for memory CD4, and 0.4% for memory CD8. Estimated clonotype richness was generally larger for naive than for memory subsets. Only blood was sampled, and tissue TCR repertoires likely differ from those in blood.

Turning to this clone: What this receptor recognizes is not known. The input lacks base qualities; no much larger clone sits a single base away.

CDR1 MNHNS and CDR2 SASEGT are derived from the germline V gene. The CDR3 measures 18 amino acids from cysteine to phenylalanine. This entry keeps only the CDR3 DNA: 54 bases, framed from base 1. Germline trimming: 4 bases from V, 1 base from J; junction bases outside gene matches: 7. TCR CDR3 regions were amplified from genomic DNA by multiplex PCR using the deep immunoSEQ assay. Extracted genomic DNA from each cell subset was spread evenly across all wells of several immunoSEQ 96-well plates, with each plate serving as a replicate. Each replicate PCR for sorted subsets received about 180 ng genomic DNA, equal to roughly 33,000 T cell genomes. The purified libraries were quantified using a Qubit 3.0 fluorometer, sized with a Bioanalyzer 2100, and then quantified again using the KAPA Library Quantification kit. Every immunoSEQ 96-well plate was sequenced on a dedicated single-read 150-cycle Illumina NextSeq 550 flow cell. Per the authors' processing: Because the immunoSEQ output included only junctional sequences and no quality scores, the filtering could not be the same as the filtering used for full-length reads. To assign V/J genes and CDR3, sequences were annotated using PyIR, a Python wrapper for IgBLAST v1.9, with IMGT germline references. Reads were removed for weak V/J assignments (E-value above 1e-6), missing CDR3, stop codons, out-of-frame junctions, or ambiguous translated residues. A V3J clonotype was defined by an identical inferred V gene, J gene, and CDR3 amino acid sequence. Percentage overlap between repertoires was computed as shared unique clonotypes divided by the size of the smaller repertoire. Repertoire richness was assessed with RTK rarefaction, the Chao1 estimator, and Recon v2.1 estimates of unobserved clonotypes. OLGA was used to compute generation probabilities for all TCRbeta clonotypes that the gDNA method yielded from a handful of donors. TCRdb stores this immuneACCESS table with in-frame sequences only. Part of the clones is absent; in the studies checked, under half of the shortfall reflects unresolved V genes, and no reason is known for the rest. That table gives V, J and clone size, and the DNA gave D and trimming. This sample gives under 1,100,000 clones in total; 65% to 75% of them show up just once. Around 1.4% of the sample is taken by the ten largest.

The donors were healthy, HIV-negative adults who had no recently reported acute infections or vaccinations. All donors were Caucasian adults living in Nashville, Tennessee, USA. Magnetic negative selection was used to enrich CD4+ T cells, after which naive cells were positively selected on CD45RA and the negative fraction became the memory subset. Blood was collected by leukapheresis, and PBMCs were isolated by Ficoll-Histopaque density gradient centrifugation and then cryopreserved in liquid nitrogen vapor phase. Analytical flow cytometry was used to check the purity and quantity of each magnetically sorted T cell population. Genomic DNA was isolated from each sorted fraction and quantified by UV absorbance on a Nanodrop 2000c.

Rearrangement joined TRBV6-1 to TRBJ1-6; 10 bases in between match TRBD1. Sequenced input: memory CD4+ T cells sorted from blood. Sample cell subset or site, as interpreted from the label and publication: CD45RA-negative fraction. The clonotype was recovered from a man between 18 and 29 years old in good health. CDR3 sequence: CASSGGQGMSSYNSPLHF. The DNA is as follows: TGTGCCAGCAGTGGGGGACAGGGGATGAGTTCCTATAATTCACCCCTCCACTTT.